A selection of T cell receptor beta chains follows, all from one sample in a study of blood T cell repertoires in COVID-19. Generated by immunoSEQ multiplex PCR, the TCRdb table keeps only in-frame clones and is missing some. Altogether roughly 250,000 clones are present, approximately 90% being singletons, with the ten largest covering approximately 7.9%. Sequencing was done on a sample of peripheral blood. The receptor source for this set is a man aged 55 to 70 who had recovered from COVID-19. Each CDR3 is given with its conserved first and last residue. D genes are given only for firm matches. Expanded clones get a size class; other rows say once, few or many, or leave the size out.

j_gene	v_gene	abundance	d_gene	CDR3nt	CDR3aa
TRBJ1-1	TRBV4-1	-	TRBD1	TGCGCCAGCAGCCATGGAGGGACAGCGTTTGAAGAGACTGAAGCTTTCTTT	CASSHGGTAFEETEAFF
TRBJ2-5	TRBV5-1	few	-	TGCGCCAGCAGCCTCGGACAGTTACAAGAGACCCAGTACTTC	CASSLGQLQETQYF
TRBJ1-2	TRBV18	-	-	TGTGCCAGCTCACCTCGTGCAGGTGGCTACACCTTC	CASSPRAGGYTF
TRBJ2-2	TRBV11-2	once	TRBD2	TGTGCCAGCAGCTTATTGGGACTACTCACCGGGGAGCTGTTTTTT	CASSLLGLLTGELFF
TRBJ1-1	TRBV24-1	-	TRBD1	TGTGCCACCAGGTCGACAGGGAGGAACACTGAAGCTTTCTTT	CATRSTGRNTEAFF
TRBJ1-2	TRBV3-1/TRBV3-2	-	-	TGTGCCAGCTCCCGAAGCACGGGGGATATAAACTATGGCTACACCTTC	CASSRSTGDINYGYTF
TRBJ1-5	TRBV6-1	-	TRBD1	TGTGCCAGCAATCGCCTCGGACAGGGAGGTCAGCCCCAGCATTTT	CASNRLGQGGQPQHF
TRBJ1-5	TRBV19	-	-	TGTGCCAGTAGTATAGCAGAAATTAGCAATCAGCCCCAGCATTTT	CASSIAEISNQPQHF
TRBJ1-2	TRBV10-3	-	-	TGTGCCATCAGTGAGTCGGCGGTTGGCTATGGCTACACCTTC	CAISESAVGYGYTF
TRBJ2-5	TRBV21-1	-	-	TGTGCCAGCAGCACACACCGGGACAGGACCCAGTACTTC	CASSTHRDRTQYF
TRBJ1-6	TRBV19	many	TRBD1	TGTGCCAGTAGTACAACAGGGGGCGATAATTCACCCCTCCACTTT	CASSTTGGDNSPLHF
TRBJ1-2	TRBV30	once	-	TGTGCCTGGAGTGCGGGGGGGTCTCTCGGCTACACCTTC	CAWSAGGSLGYTF
TRBJ2-3	TRBV6-5	-	-	TGTGCCAGCAGTATTTCGAGAGGCGTTGATACGCAGTATTTT	CASSISRGVDTQYF
TRBJ1-1	TRBV5-4	-	-	TGTGCCAGCAGCTCCCGGACTGAAGCTTTCTTT	CASSSRTEAFF
TRBJ2-5	TRBV5-1	-	TRBD1	TGCGCCAGCAGCTTGGCCCCTAACCGACAGGGGGAGGAGACCCAGTACTTC	CASSLAPNRQGEETQYF
TRBJ2-2	TRBV3-1/TRBV3-2	few	-	TGTGCCAGCACCCCTCCTAAGAACACCGGGGAGCTGTTTTTT	CASTPPKNTGELFF
TRBJ2-7	TRBV4-2	-	-	TGTGCCAGCAGCCAAGATGGGGTCGGCCAGGGGAGTATGATCTACGAGCAGTACTTC	CASSQDGVGQGSMIYEQYF
TRBJ1-3	TRBV14	-	-	TGTGCCAGCAGCCAAGATATGGACAGCTCTGGAAACACCATATATTTT	CASSQDMDSSGNTIYF
TRBJ2-3	TRBV19	-	TRBD1	TGTGCCAGTAGTCAGACAGGGCGCCCCACAGATACGCAGTATTTT	CASSQTGRPTDTQYF
TRBJ1-6	TRBV6-5	-	-	TGTGCCAGCAGTTCTGAGGCAGGGCGTTTCTCACCCCTCCACTTT	CASSSEAGRFSPLHF
TRBJ2-3	TRBV19	-	TRBD1	TGTGCCAGTAGTACGACAGGGGGCACAGATACGCAGTATTTT	CASSTTGGTDTQYF
TRBJ1-6	TRBV28	once	TRBD1	TGTGCCAGCAGTTTATATCCAGGGCCGGGACAGGGACCCTCACCCCTCCACTTT	CASSLYPGPGQGPSPLHF
TRBJ1-2	TRBV12-3/TRBV12-4	-	TRBD1	TGTGCCAGCAGACTACAGGGGATTGATGGCTACACCTTC	CASRLQGIDGYTF
TRBJ1-5	TRBV10-3	-	-	TGTGCCATCAGCCCGGACACGGCAAGCAATCAGCCCCAGCATTTT	CAISPDTASNQPQHF
TRBJ1-2	TRBV12-5	-	-	TGTGCTAGTGGTTTGGGCGCCGAGGGCTACACCTTC	CASGLGAEGYTF
TRBJ2-1	TRBV2	-	-	TGTGCCAGCAGCGTCGACCCATTAGGGGGAATGGGGTTCTTC	CASSVDPLGGMGFF
TRBJ1-2	TRBV19	-	-	TGTGCCAGTAGTTTGGAGGGAAACTATGGCTACACCTTC	CASSLEGNYGYTF
TRBJ2-2	TRBV19	-	-	TGTGCCAGCCACCCGGGGTCCAACACCGGGGAGCTGTTTTTT	CASHPGSNTGELFF
TRBJ2-4	TRBV6-5	-	TRBD1	TGTGCCAGGGGGGACAGGGGTAAAAACATTCAGTACTTC	CARGDRGKNIQYF
TRBJ1-6	TRBV5-1	-	-	TGCGCCAGCAGCTTGGGCACTAGGAGCTCCTATAATTCACCCCTCCACTTT	CASSLGTRSSYNSPLHF
TRBJ2-5	TRBV5-6	-	TRBD2	TGTGCCAGCAGACCGGTTGCGGGGGGACGAGGGACCCAGTACTTC	CASRPVAGGRGTQYF
TRBJ1-2	TRBV2	-	-	TGTGCCAGCAGTCCCCGCCTCAGGGTATCTAACTATGGCTACACCTTC	CASSPRLRVSNYGYTF
TRBJ2-5	TRBV10-3	-	-	TGTGCCATCAGTGAGTCGGGCCTTGGAGAGACCCAGTACTTC	CAISESGLGETQYF
TRBJ2-1	TRBV18	-	TRBD2	TGTGCCAGCTCACCATGGGCTAGCGGGAGAGCCTACAATGAGCAGTTCTTC	CASSPWASGRAYNEQFF
TRBJ2-3	TRBV9	-	-	TGTGCCAGCAGCCCCCAGGGTAGGGTAAGCACAGATACGCAGTATTTT	CASSPQGRVSTDTQYF
TRBJ2-3	TRBV9	-	-	TGTGCCAGCAGCGTACTCGGGCGGGGAATTACAGATACGCAGTATTTT	CASSVLGRGITDTQYF
TRBJ1-5	TRBV5-6	-	TRBD1	TGTGCCAGCAGCCCGTCTCCGGGACAGGGCTTATATAGCAATCAGCCCCAGCATTTT	CASSPSPGQGLYSNQPQHF
TRBJ2-2	TRBV11-2	-	-	TGTGCCAGCAGCTTAGGCGGGTGGAACACCGGGGAGCTGTTTTTT	CASSLGGWNTGELFF
TRBJ1-6	TRBV6-5	-	TRBD1	TGTGCCAGCAGTTCCGACAGGGCACTCAACTATTCACCCTTCCACTTT	CASSSDRALNYSPFHF
TRBJ2-3	TRBV12-3/TRBV12-4	-	-	TGTGCCAGCAGCTACTCTAGCACAGATACGCAGTATTTT	CASSYSSTDTQYF
TRBJ1-2	TRBV12-3/TRBV12-4	-	-	TGTGCCAGCATTCCCGGGACTGGCTATGGCTACACCTTC	CASIPGTGYGYTF